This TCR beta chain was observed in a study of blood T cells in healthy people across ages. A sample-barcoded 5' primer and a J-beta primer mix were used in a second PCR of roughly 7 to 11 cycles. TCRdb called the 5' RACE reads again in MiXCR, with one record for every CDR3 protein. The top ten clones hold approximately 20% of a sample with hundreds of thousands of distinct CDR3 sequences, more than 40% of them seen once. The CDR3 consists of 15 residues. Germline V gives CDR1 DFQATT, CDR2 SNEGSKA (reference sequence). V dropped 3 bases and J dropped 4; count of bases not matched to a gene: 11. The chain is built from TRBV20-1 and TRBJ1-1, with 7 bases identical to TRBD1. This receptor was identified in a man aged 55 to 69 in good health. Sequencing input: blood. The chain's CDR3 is CSASRDRVLGTEAFF. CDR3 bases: TGCAGTGCTAGTCGAGACAGGGTGCTGGGCACTGAAGCTTTCTTT.